This T cell receptor beta chain emerged from a study of cytomegalovirus exposure and HLA in healthy donors (TCRdb year 2017). General notes on the study: An earlier analysis of several hundred of the donors reported approximately 300 Gb of sequence data and 95 million to 140 million unique TCR beta sequences obtained from approximately 180 million T cells. HLA typing included class I and class II loci at four-digit resolution. Among several hundred genotyped donors of the cohort, an average of around 240,000 unique TCR beta nucleotide sequences was sequenced per donor, of which about 20% were non-productive. Alongside the repertoire data, information on donor age, sex, ethnicity and CMV serostatus was compiled. Typing coverage differed by locus: A, B, C, DRB1 and DQB1 were typed in roughly 620-630 donors, DQA1 in about 550, DPA1 in around 610, and DPB1 in just under 490. The study profiled the T cell repertoires of hundreds of subjects by immunosequencing and related them to cytomegalovirus serostatus. All discovery cohort repertoires had been generated on a single sequencing platform. Of the 350 to 450 genotyped donors, around 81% fell in the genetic ancestry cluster associated with self-reported Caucasian donors. Besides the first cohort of approximately 710 subjects, a separate validation cohort made up of over 95 different subjects was used. About 320 gigabases of sequencing data and some 85 million unique TCR sequences were included in an early release covering about 620 HLA-typed donors. In the later analysis, no new phenotypic data were used to find candidate immune exposures; instead, reliance was placed on TCR beta sequences and their occurrence across donors. A later analysis re-analyzed previously published TCR beta repertoires from hundreds of donors and added high-resolution HLA genotyping to study TCR occurrence patterns. An earlier analysis of more than 450 of the donors used high-throughput TCR beta sequencing to judge whether each TCR beta V gene segment behaved as functional or pseudogenic. Roughly 5 DR-DQ haplotypes were handled as single units for association and clustering because linkage in the cohort was strong. The aim of the study was to test whether cataloging public T cell receptors could identify signatures of past pathogen exposure. A later genetic analysis used genome-wide SNP genotypes for about three fifths of the 666 donors, treating that subset as a discovery cohort. The study combined high-throughput TCR immunosequencing, statistical association of individual TCRs with disease status, and machine learning to predict cytomegalovirus infection status. Broad study findings and their caveats: Cytomegalovirus status was reported to be diagnosed by the classifier with high specificity and sensitivity in both the original and validation cohorts. When HLA alleles, especially DR and DQ, strongly co-occurred, attributing TCR associations to individual alleles was difficult. The sequencing pipeline was judged likely to have produced a cluster of highly shared sequence variants as a technical artifact. According to a later analysis, parvovirus B19, influenza, CMV and Epstein-Barr virus appeared linked to several top co-occurrence clusters. Linkage disequilibrium might explain the correlated functional status among segregating V segments, but an unknown experimental factor could not be excluded. A further reported finding was that TCR beta sequences accurately predicted the HLA-A and HLA-B alleles for most subjects in the first cohort. In vitro tests confirmed that a few of the cytomegalovirus-associated TCR beta chains recognize cytomegalovirus antigens. In a later genetic analysis, fewer N-insertions in productive TCRs were reported among donors in an Asian-associated ancestry cluster than the roughly 700-donor mean. In a later genetic analysis, a missense DCLRE1C variant was associated with V-gene and J-gene trimming of TCR beta chains, and the association was replicated in an independent cohort. The authors suggested that the approach could potentially be extended to other disease states and immunological phenotypes. Only TCR beta chains were sequenced in this cohort, and the absence of alpha or paired-chain data limited detectable features. The presence/absence analyses assumed that sequencing depth was roughly uniform across donors, and that assumption may not be true. The only immune exposure information available for the cohort was CMV serostatus. Some IMGT-functional V segments, including TRBV6-2 and TRBV6-3, could not be distinguished by the 87-base-pair reads and were therefore excluded. A total of roughly 160 TCR beta chains were listed by the study as associated with cytomegalovirus. Most TCR sequences were observed very rarely across donors, whereas some public TCRs were present in many individuals. Broadly in line with IMGT annotations, most TCR beta V segments showed up in productive rearrangements about 90% or about 30% of the time in an earlier analysis of roughly 590 of the donors. In a later analysis, some 18,000 TCR beta sequences were associated with specific HLA alleles at a false discovery rate of 0.05. A later analysis found that most CMV-associated TCR beta chains appeared HLA-restricted, with HLA associations seemingly driven largely by CMV exposure. Because HLA typing was missing for some donors at each locus, association tests included only the typed subset. In a later analysis, HLA-associated TCR beta chains showed more clonal expansion and lower generation probabilities than non-associated chains that were equally common. Approximately 18 rarely observed V segments, including chromosome 9 orphons, were excluded from the earlier analysis of about 610 of the donors because counts were too low. In a later analysis, TCR association rates were found to vary across HLA loci, with the most associated TCRs seen for DRB1 alleles and the fewest for HLA-C alleles.

The cohort was made up of 650 to 700 healthy bone marrow donors. All cohort members were sampled while nominally healthy, although unrecorded immune exposures were likely present. Of the 670 or so cohort members, 250 to 300 had positive CMV serostatus and approximately 400 had negative CMV serostatus, and CMV serostatus was not recorded for the donor. A peripheral blood sample was collected from each donor, and TCR beta sequencing was performed on peripheral blood mononuclear cells. Genomic DNA was extracted from the blood cell samples with the Qiagen DNeasy Blood Extraction Kit. The CDR3 starts with the cysteine, ends with the phenylalanine, and has 11 residues. Just CDR3 DNA is preserved here, 33 bases in frame from base 1. CDR1 and CDR2, looked up from the germline V gene (reference sequence), are MNHNY and SVGAGI. V and J lose 4 bases and 7 bases, and a span of 5 bases separates them. Only one count was recorded for this clone. Its antigen is not yet known. Base qualities are not recorded, but no much larger clone differs from it by a single base.

The library was built by means of the immunoSEQ multiplex PCR assay. A mixture of 60 forward primers for TCR Vbeta segments and 13 reverse primers for TCR Jbeta segments was used in the multiplex PCR. A multiplex PCR assay on genomic DNA amplified the CDR3 region of rearranged TCR beta genes. The amplified TCR beta libraries were sequenced on the Illumina HiSeq System as 87-base-pair reads. The paper's data handling went like this. Across the 670 or so repertoires, a later analysis counted tens of millions of unique TCR beta chains, 8.5 million to 12 million of which were shared by at least two donors. Raw reads were error-corrected and collapsed into unique sequences by a nearest-neighbor algorithm in which closely related sequences were merged to remove PCR and sequencing errors. V, D and J gene segments were assigned by aligning CDR3 sequences to IMGT reference sequences. For a sequence to be retained, a match of at least six nucleotides to both a V gene segment and a J gene segment was required. A rearrangement was called productive if the CDR3 had no stop codons and remained in frame with V and J, and every other rearrangement was called non-productive. Following IMGT convention, CDR3 was defined as the stretch from the second conserved V-encoded cysteine up to the conserved J-encoded phenylalanine. Sequences without an unambiguous match to a single V gene segment were excluded from the earlier analysis of almost 600 of the donors. An earlier analysis of a few hundred of the donors classified V segments as functional when productive rearrangements were above 56.7% and as segregating when the standard deviation between donors was above 5%. To diagnose cytomegalovirus status from the catalog of TCR beta chain sequences, a statistical classification framework was built. In a later analysis, TCR nucleotide sequences were compared against IMGT/GENE-DB human TR gene sequences so that V and J genes could be assigned. Using the TCRdist pipeline, a later analysis assigned CDR3 sequences along with most-parsimonious VDJ recombination scenarios. In a later analysis, each TCR beta chain was defined by its CDR3 amino acid sequence together with its V-gene family, and reads lacking a unique V-gene family were excluded. In a later analysis, approximately 640 highly shared, low-generation-probability nucleotide sequences were removed to address suspected cross-contamination and a sequencing artifact. In a later analysis, a clonal expansion index for each public chain was calculated from normalized within-repertoire ranks of inferred template counts. In a later analysis, generation probabilities were computed using a VDJ recombination model fitted to out-of-frame rearrangements, and the results were checked against IGoR. A later analysis scored TCR-TCR, TCR-HLA and TCR-CMV co-occurrence with hypergeometric tests, applying a repertoire-size bias correction to TCR pairs. To estimate false discovery rates, a later analysis permuted the HLA or CMV assignments 20 times. A later analysis grouped co-occurring TCRs with DBSCAN, adding TCRdist sequence similarity when clustering within HLA-allele-positive subsets. Repertoires with fewer than 30,000 or more than 120,000 public chains, plus five repertoires with anomalous nucleotide sharing, were excluded from co-occurrence clustering. TCRdb re-hosts the immuneACCESS table, in-frame sequences only. Its copies lack some clones; in the studies checked, an unresolved V gene accounts for under half of them, and the cause for the rest is not known. The V and J calls and clone size come from that table; D and trimming were worked out from the DNA. The sample yields tens of thousands of clones; 70% to 75% were counted once. The ten largest clones represent about an eighth of the sample.

The V gene is TRBV6-6 and the J gene is TRBJ2-1, with no reliable assignment of the D segment. Input material: PBMCs. The receptor was isolated from a human donor in good health. The DNA sequence is given as TGTGCCAGCAGTTTCCAGAATGAGCAGTTCTTC. Translated, it gives CASSFQNEQFF.